The 24 T cell receptor beta chains below all came from one sample that was sequenced in a study of blood T cell repertoires in COVID-19. Generated by immunoSEQ multiplex PCR, the TCRdb table keeps only in-frame clones and is missing some. This sample has just under 350,000 clones, with almost 90% found just once. Sequences were obtained from peripheral blood. The receptors were sampled from a woman in her 70s with COVID-19, enrolled during active disease.

The chain links TRBV14 to TRBJ1-1, with 7 positions matching TRBD1. Trimming removed 1 base from V and 8 bases from J; junction bases left unmatched: 1. This CDR3 contains 12 residues. Germline V CDR1 and CDR2: SGHDN, FVKESK. The CDR3 DNA reads as TGTGCCAGCAGCCAAGTGACAGGGGAAGCTTTCTTT. Its protein is CASSQVTGEAFF.

The rearrangement joins TRBV5-1 to TRBJ1-2, with 10 bases matching TRBD1. Germline CDR1 is SGHRS and CDR2 is YFSETQ. The V segment lost 0 bases and the J segment 6 bases; nucleotides outside the gene matches: 11. The CDR3 spans 17 residues. The CDR3 loop reads CASSLVGPGQGFNGYTF. CDR3 DNA: TGCGCCAGCAGCTTGGTGGGTCCGGGACAGGGGTTCAATGGCTACACCTTC.

This sequence joins TRBV18 and TRBJ2-2; 12 bases map to TRBD2. Trimming cost V 1 base and J 3 bases; bases outside gene matches: 0. There are 16 residues in the CDR3. The germline V gene encodes CDR1 KGHSH and CDR2 LQKENI. The CDR3 DNA follows: TGTGCCAGCTCACCACGACTAGCGGGAGACACCGGGGAGCTGTTTTTT. It translates to CASSPRLAGDTGELFF. The variable domain in full, completed from reference TRBV18 and TRBJ2-2, reads NAGVMQNPRHLVRRRGQEARLRCSPMKGHSHVYWYRQLPEEGLKFMVYLQKENIIDESGMPKERFSAEFPKEGPSILRIQQVVRGDSAAYFCASSPRLAGDTGELFFGEGSRLTVL.

The V gene is TRBV7-2, the J gene TRBJ1-6; 12 bases line up with TRBD1. CDR3 length equals 18 residues. V was clipped by 1 base and J by 8 bases; unmatched bases: 9. Germline CDR1 SGHTA, CDR2 FQGNSA. CDR3 loop: CASSLGGTGGLIHSPLHF. The CDR3 DNA reads TGTGCCAGCAGCTTAGGGGGGACAGGGGGCTTGATCCATTCACCCCTCCACTTT.

The chain combines TRBV7-9 with TRBJ1-2; unclear D gene. The germline CDR1 and CDR2 sequences are SEHNR and FQNEAQ (reference sequence). The CDR3 extends over 13 amino acids. Between the trimmed V and J ends, which lost 6 bases and 0 bases, there was a span of 8 bases. The CDR3 protein is CASRPDTNYGYTF. The CDR3 bases are TGTGCCAGCAGGCCCGACACTAACTATGGCTACACCTTC.

This clone appeared a single time. The V and J genes are TRBV4-3 and TRBJ2-3, with 8 bases identical to TRBD1. With V trimmed by 0 bases and J by 3 bases, 2 bases remained unmatched. There are 15 residues in the CDR3. Germline loops: CDR1 LGHNA, CDR2 YSLEER. For the CDR3, the DNA is TGCGCCAGCAGCCAAGATGACAGGGGAACAGATACGCAGTATTTT. Protein: CASSQDDRGTDTQYF.

This clone was observed a single time. The chain carries TRBV27 and TRBJ1-6, with a possible D match to TRBD1 (5 bases). Trimming took 2 bases from V and 8 from J, leaving 13 bases between them. This CDR3 contains 15 residues. Germline values: CDR1 MNHEY, CDR2 SMNVEV (reference sequence). The CDR3 DNA reads as TGTGCCAGCAGTTTAGCCAGTCTGGGGCATTCACCCCTCCACTTT. Translated: CASSLASLGHSPLHF.

The CDR3 nucleotides are TGTGCCAGCAGTTTGGGGCAGCTTGGAAACACCATATATTTT. It encodes CASSLGQLGNTIYF. This rearrangement joins TRBV6-2 or TRBV6-3 to TRBJ1-3; TRBD1 is a possible D gene (5 bases). Germline-derived CDR1 and CDR2 are MNHEY and SVGEGT. The CDR3 is made up of 14 amino acids. V gave up 4 bases and J gave up 3 bases, with 10 bases separating them.

Comments on this clone: Within the sample, other DNA sequences also encode this same CDR3. V gene TRBV5-1 combines with J gene TRBJ1-2; 7 bases map to TRBD1. Germline CDR1 reads SGHRS; CDR2 reads YFSETQ. The CDR3 covers 13 residues. After removal of 1 base from V and 3 bases from J, the junction contained 0 bases not matched to a gene. The CDR3 coding sequence is TGCGCCAGCAGCTTGACAGGGGACTATGGCTACACCTTC. Translation gives CASSLTGDYGYTF. Full variable domain (rest looked up from reference TRBV5-1 and TRBJ1-2): KAGVTQTPRYLIKTRGQQVTLSCSPISGHRSVSWYQQTPGQGLQFLFEYFSETQRNKGNFPGRFSGRQFSNSRSEMNVSTLELGDSALYLCASSLTGDYGYTFGSGTRLTVV.

The genes are TRBV10-2 and TRBJ1-2; D is unresolved. This CDR3 contains 12 residues. Germline CDR1 reads WSHSY; CDR2 reads SAAADI. V lost 2 bases and J 5 bases, leaving 6 bases between the germline ends. The CDR3, as DNA: TGCGCCAGCAGTGAGGGTCAGTATGGCTACACCTTC. Translated: CASSEGQYGYTF.

V is TRBV30 and J is TRBJ2-7; 8 positions agree with TRBD1. The CDR3 is 17 residues long. The germline V gene encodes CDR1 GTSNPN and CDR2 SVGIG (reference sequence). V dropped 0 bases and J dropped 2; count of bases not matched to a gene: 12. CDR3 loop: CAWSVQPRTGLAYEQYF. In nucleotides, the CDR3 is TGTGCCTGGAGTGTACAACCCCGGACAGGGTTGGCCTACGAGCAGTACTTC.

V is TRBV14 and J is TRBJ1-1; D not resolved. Germline V gene sequence: CDR1 SGHDN, CDR2 FVKESK. This CDR3 has 11 residues. V lost 4 bases to trimming and J lost 3 bases, with 3 bases between them. The CDR3 spells CASSPYTEAFF. The CDR3 coding sequence is TGTGCCAGCAGCCCCTACACTGAAGCTTTCTTT.

J is TRBJ2-7 and V is TRBV5-1; 7 positions match TRBD2. V shed 0 bases and J 2 bases; nucleotides not matched to a gene: 5. Per germline, CDR1 SGHRS and CDR2 YFSETQ. The CDR3 covers 15 residues. The CDR3 protein is CASSLGAGFPYEQYF. The CDR3 DNA is TGCGCCAGCAGCTTGGGAGCGGGATTCCCCTACGAGCAGTACTTC.

The chain combines TRBV2 with TRBJ2-5, with D possibly TRBD2 on 6 matching bases. This CDR3 contains 16 residues. CDR1 and CDR2 from the germline V gene are SNHLY and FYNNEI. Trimming pared 1 base from V and 6 bases from J, leaving 18 bases between. CDR3 residues: CASSEGRGASPKTQYF. CDR3 nucleotide sequence: TGTGCCAGCAGTGAAGGTCGCGGGGCCTCCCCCAAGACCCAGTACTTC.

This clone showed up just a few times. The chain combines TRBV5-1 with TRBJ1-2; D may be TRBD1 (6 bases). Deletions cut 7 bases from V and 4 bases from J, with 14 bases between. In germline, CDR1 is SGHRS, CDR2 YFSETQ. The CDR3 loop spans 13 amino acids. The CDR3 DNA reads TGCGCCAGCGCACAGGGATCGGGCTATGGCTACACCTTC. Translated: CASAQGSGYGYTF. Full variable domain (outside the CDR3, taken from reference TRBV5-1 and TRBJ1-2): KAGVTQTPRYLIKTRGQQVTLSCSPISGHRSVSWYQQTPGQGLQFLFEYFSETQRNKGNFPGRFSGRQFSNSRSEMNVSTLELGDSALYLCASAQGSGYGYTFGSGTRLTVV.

This clone has only one observation. The CDR3 nucleotides are TGTGCCAGCAGTATACAGGGGGCTTCCTACAATGAGCAGTTCTTC. Its translation: CASSIQGASYNEQFF. The V call is TRBV6-5, the J call TRBJ2-1, with 9 bases matching TRBD1. Trimming took 5 bases from V and 1 from J; bases not matched to a gene: 3. Germline assignment: CDR1 MNHEY and CDR2 SVGAGI. The CDR3 has 15 residues.

The chain uses TRBV10-1 and TRBJ2-7; a weak D match, TRBD1 (5 bases). Trimming stripped 11 bases from V and 0 bases from J, with 14 bases between. The length of the CDR3 is 13 residues. The germline CDR1 and CDR2 sequences are WNHNN and SYGVQD (reference sequence). Here the CDR3 reads CAGCRVYSYEQYF. The CDR3 DNA reads TGCGCCGGATGCAGGGTCTACTCCTACGAGCAGTACTTC.

The chain joins TRBV19 to TRBJ1-2; D unresolved. This CDR3 has 14 amino acids. Germline V gene data show CDR1 as LNHDA and CDR2 as SQIVND (reference sequence). Trimming took off 0 bases at V and 2 bases at J, with 7 bases between the two ends. The CDR3 DNA follows: TGTGCCAGTAGTATAGAAACCGGGAACTATGGCTACACCTTC. Residues: CASSIETGNYGYTF.

This chain uses TRBV5-1 with TRBJ1-1, with no clear D. CDR3 length: 15 amino acids. Germline CDR1 reads SGHRS; CDR2 reads YFSETQ. V lost 0 bases, J lost 2 bases, and 11 bases lay in between. CDR3 bases: TGCGCCAGCAGCTTGGTCGCGGGTGATAACACTGAAGCTTTCTTT. It yields the protein CASSLVAGDNTEAFF.

This clone was counted once. The chain uses TRBV28 and TRBJ1-2; D gene ambiguous. Per germline, CDR1 MDHEN and CDR2 SYDVKM. V lost 3 bases and J lost 8, with 13 bases in between. The CDR3 consists of 13 residues. Written as DNA, the CDR3 is TGTGCCAGCAGTTTGGTGGCGGTAGAAGGCTACACCTTC. Translation: CASSLVAVEGYTF.

The chain recombines TRBV14 with TRBJ2-1; D is unresolved. The germline V gene has CDR1 SGHDN and CDR2 FVKESK. Deletions cut 0 bases from V and 4 bases from J, with 7 bases between. This CDR3 has 14 residues. CDR3 coding DNA: TGTGCCAGCAGCCAAGATACTTTTTACAATGAGCAGTTCTTC. Translating gives CASSQDTFYNEQFF.

This chain uses TRBV7-2 with TRBJ1-1; D is perhaps TRBD1 (6 bases). V lost 6 bases to trimming and J lost 1 base, with 12 bases between them. Germline V gives CDR1 SGHTA, CDR2 FQGNSA. CDR3 length: 14 residues. CDR3 DNA: TGTGCCAGCAGATTAACAGGGTGGAACACTGAAGCTTTCTTT. The encoded protein is CASRLTGWNTEAFF.

This chain uses TRBV10-3 with TRBJ1-2; 7 nucleotides align to TRBD1. Germline V CDR1 and CDR2: ENHRY, SYGVKD. The J segment lost 6 bases and the V segment lost 4 bases, leaving 5 bases of the junction unmatched. The CDR3 runs 13 residues. CDR3 nucleotide sequence: TGTGCCATCAGTGCTGTGGGGACAGATGGCTACACCTTC. This sequence encodes CAISAVGTDGYTF.

This chain links TRBV7-2 with TRBJ2-7; 10 bases fit TRBD2. The CDR3 length is 16 residues. Germline trimming cut 1 base from V and 2 bases from J; bases unmatched to any gene: 5. The germline V gene encodes CDR1 SGHTA and CDR2 FQGNSA. The CDR3 DNA is TGTGCCAGCAGCTTAGAAAGCGGGGGGGCCGCCTACGAGCAGTACTTC. Translated, it gives CASSLESGGAAYEQYF.